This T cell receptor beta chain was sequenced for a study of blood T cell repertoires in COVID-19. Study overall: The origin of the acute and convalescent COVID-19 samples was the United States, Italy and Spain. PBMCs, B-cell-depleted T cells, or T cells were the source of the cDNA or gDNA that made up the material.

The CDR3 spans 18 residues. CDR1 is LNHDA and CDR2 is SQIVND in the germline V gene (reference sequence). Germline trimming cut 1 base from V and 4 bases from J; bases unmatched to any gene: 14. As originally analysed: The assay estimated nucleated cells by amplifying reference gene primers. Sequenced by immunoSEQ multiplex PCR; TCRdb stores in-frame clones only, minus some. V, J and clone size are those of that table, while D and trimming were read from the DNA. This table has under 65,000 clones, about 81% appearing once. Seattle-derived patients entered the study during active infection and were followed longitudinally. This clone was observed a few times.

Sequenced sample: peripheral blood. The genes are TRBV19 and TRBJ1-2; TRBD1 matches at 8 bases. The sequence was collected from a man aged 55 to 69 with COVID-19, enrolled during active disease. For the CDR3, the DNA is TGTGCCAGTAGTATAGGGGCAGGGGGCGCGTCCGTCTCCTATGGCTACACCTTC. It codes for CASSIGAGGASVSYGYTF.